Following are 23 T cell receptor beta chains from one sample sequenced in a study of blood T cell repertoires in COVID-19. Using immunoSEQ multiplex PCR, the repertoire was profiled, and TCRdb retains in-frame clones only, with some absent. The sample carries about 240,000 clones, approximately 80% recorded once. Sequenced input: peripheral blood. These receptors all come from a woman older than 75 with acute or convalescent COVID-19.

Only one count was recorded for this clone. The chain recombines TRBV20-1 with TRBJ1-1, with 7 bases that match TRBD1. CDR3 length: 11 residues. Germline V lookup: CDR1 DFQATT, CDR2 SNEGSKA (reference sequence). V shed 6 bases and J 6 bases; nucleotides not matched to a gene: 4. This chain's CDR3 is CSAWDRAEAFF. The DNA of the CDR3 is TGCAGTGCCTGGGACAGAGCTGAAGCTTTCTTT.

In nucleotides, the CDR3 is TGCGCCAGCAGCGCAGTGGAGCCCAGGGGAGGAAACACCATATATTTT. It yields the protein CASSAVEPRGGNTIYF. This chain links TRBV5-1 with TRBJ1-3; a weak D match, TRBD1 (6 bases). Germline values: CDR1 SGHRS, CDR2 YFSETQ. The CDR3 is 16 residues long. Trimming stripped 4 bases from V and 4 bases from J, with 18 bases between.

The chain combines TRBV7-2 with TRBJ2-2, with TRBD1 matching over 9 bases. This CDR3 is built from 14 residues. Losses at the gene ends were 4 bases for V and 11 bases for J; bases not matched to a gene: 8. CDR1 SGHTA and CDR2 FQGNSA come from the germline V gene. The CDR3 sequence: CASSSRTGVSELFF. In DNA, the CDR3 is TGTGCCAGCAGCTCCCGGACAGGGGTTAGTGAGCTGTTTTTT.

J is TRBJ2-1 and V is TRBV7-9; a possible D gene is TRBD1 (5 bases). Trimming removed 4 bases at V and 5 bases at J, with 6 bases between. Germline V CDR1 and CDR2: SEHNR, FQNEAQ (reference sequence). The CDR3 is 12 residues long. In DNA, the CDR3 is TGTGCCAGCAGCTCCAGGGACAATGAGCAGTTCTTC. Translation gives CASSSRDNEQFF.

The J gene is TRBJ1-6, the V gene TRBV27; TRBD1 aligns across 7 bases. Germline CDR1 and CDR2: MNHEY and SMNVEV (reference sequence). This CDR3 comprises 17 residues. Trimming removed 5 bases from V and 0 bases from J; junction bases left unmatched: 7. The CDR3 sequence is CASSLGQASSYNSPLHF. CDR3 sequence (DNA): TGTGCCAGCAGTCTCGGACAGGCGAGCTCCTATAATTCACCCCTCCACTTT.

The rearrangement links TRBV11-2 to TRBJ2-2; 8 nucleotides align to TRBD1. Germline lookup yields CDR1 SGHAT and CDR2 FQNNGV. CDR3 length: 15 amino acids. The junction had 9 bases not matched to a gene; V was cut back by 5 bases and J by 7 bases. The CDR3 DNA reads as TGTGCCAGCAGCCAGAGACAGGGGAGTAACGGGGAGCTGTTTTTT. This gives the protein CASSQRQGSNGELFF.

The sample holds one count of this clone. The chain recombines TRBV3-1 (or the pseudogene TRBV3-2) with TRBJ1-1; TRBD1 aligns across 9 bases. The V gene's germline CDR1 is LGHDT and CDR2 YNNKEL (reference sequence). With 0 bases clipped from V and 5 bases from J, the junction kept 10 bases outside the gene matches. CDR3 size: 17 residues. This chain's CDR3 is CASSQDHGDRGDTEAFF. CDR3 in DNA: TGTGCCAGCAGCCAAGATCACGGAGACAGGGGGGATACTGAAGCTTTCTTT.

The genes are TRBV9 and TRBJ2-6, with a weak D call TRBD1 (5 bases). Germline V lookup: CDR1 SGDLS, CDR2 YYNGEE. Trimming removed 0 bases at V and 0 bases at J, with 10 bases between. This CDR3 spans 17 amino acids. The DNA of the CDR3 is TGTGCCAGCAGCGTAGTTCCAGACAGCTCTGGGGCCAACGTCCTGACTTTC. This codes for CASSVVPDSSGANVLTF.

The rearrangement joins TRBV5-1 to TRBJ2-1, with D unresolved. This CDR3 spans 13 amino acids. Per the germline V gene, CDR1 is SGHRS and CDR2 is YFSETQ. Trimming removed 2 bases at V and 9 bases at J, with 12 bases between. Here the CDR3 reads CASSFNSRVEQFF. For the CDR3, the DNA is TGCGCCAGCAGCTTTAACAGTAGAGTTGAGCAGTTCTTC.

In DNA, the CDR3 is TGTGCCAGCAGTTACGGCTCGTCGGCGACTTACGAGCAGTACTTC. Protein product: CASSYGSSATYEQYF. The gene calls are TRBV6-5 and TRBJ2-7; D is unresolved. The V and J ends lost 2 bases and 4 bases respectively, with 15 bases between them. CDR1 and CDR2 (germline): MNHEY, SVGAGI. This CDR3 is built from 15 residues.

The CDR3 region has the DNA TGTGCCAGCAGTGACTCAAACCCCGACAGAGGCTACACCTTC. Its translation is CASSDSNPDRGYTF. The chain recombines TRBV6-4 with TRBJ1-2, with D tentatively TRBD1 (5 bases). The ends were cut back, 0 bases at V and 8 bases at J, with 13 bases in the middle. CDR1 and CDR2 (germline): MRHNA, SNTAGT. The CDR3 runs to 14 residues.

The V call is TRBV5-1, the J call TRBJ1-4, with 10 bases matching TRBD1. V lost 0 bases, J lost 6 bases, and 2 bases stayed unmatched. The length of the CDR3 is 15 residues. In germline, CDR1 is SGHRS, CDR2 YFSETQ. The CDR3 protein is CASSLVGTGDEKLFF. The CDR3 nucleotides read TGCGCCAGCAGCTTGGTGGGGACAGGGGATGAAAAACTGTTTTTT.

This chain joins TRBV28 and TRBJ2-1; D may be TRBD2 (6 bases). The germline V and J ends were trimmed by 3 bases and 0 bases, with 12 bases remaining between them. Germline lookup yields CDR1 MDHEN and CDR2 SYDVKM. The CDR3 runs 16 residues. CDR3 region: CASSFSPGVSYNEQFF. The CDR3 region has the DNA TGTGCCAGCAGTTTCTCGCCGGGGGTCTCCTACAATGAGCAGTTCTTC.

About this clone itself: Other DNA sequences within the sample encode an identical CDR3. The chain carries TRBV19 and TRBJ1-3; TRBD1 agrees at 7 bases. The trim removed 6 bases at V and 0 bases at J, leaving 5 bases unmatched. Germline V CDR1 and CDR2: LNHDA, SQIVND (reference sequence). The CDR3 is 15 amino acids. The CDR3 reads CASSGQESSGNTIYF. Here the CDR3 DNA reads TGTGCCAGTAGCGGACAGGAGAGCTCTGGAAACACCATATATTTT.

The chain uses TRBV6-5 and TRBJ1-2; perhaps TRBD1 as D (6 bases). CDR3 length equals 11 residues. Germline CDR1 reads MNHEY; CDR2 reads SVGAGI. The V and J ends lost 8 bases and 4 bases respectively, with 8 bases between them. Here the CDR3 reads CASPGVYGYTF. The CDR3 region has the DNA TGTGCCAGCCCAGGGGTCTATGGCTACACCTTC.

This clone appeared a few times. The chain couples TRBV7-8 to TRBJ1-1; 9 nucleotides line up with TRBD1. The CDR3 has 16 residues. Unmatched junction bases numbered 13, after V lost 5 bases and J lost 6 bases. Germline assignment: CDR1 SGHVS and CDR2 FQNEAQ. As DNA, the CDR3 is TGTGCCAGCAGCCGACTACCGACAGGGGGAAAGGCTGAAGCTTTCTTT. Its translation is CASSRLPTGGKAEAFF. Together with reference TRBV7-8 and TRBJ1-1, the CDR3 gives the full variable domain: GAGVSQSPRYKVAKRGQDVALRCDPISGHVSLFWYQQALGQGPEFLTYFQNEAQLDKSGLPSDRFFAERPEGSVSTLKIQRTQQEDSAVYLCASSRLPTGGKAEAFFGQGTRLTVV.

The count of this clone is one. The genes are TRBV3-1 (or the pseudogene TRBV3-2) and TRBJ2-3; 7 bases agree with TRBD1. This CDR3 is built from 16 residues. V gave up 0 bases and J gave up 3 bases; unmatched junction bases: 6. The germline V gene has CDR1 LGHDT and CDR2 YNNKEL (reference sequence). CDR3 nucleotides: TGTGCCAGCAGCCAAGAAGGGGGCATGACGACAGATACGCAGTATTTT. Translated: CASSQEGGMTTDTQYF.

This chain uses TRBV19 with TRBJ1-2, with TRBD1 matching over 8 bases. This CDR3 is built from 13 residues. J was trimmed by 5 bases and V by 5 bases; bases with no gene match: 4. CDR1 and CDR2 from the germline V gene are LNHDA and SQIVND (reference sequence). CDR3 in amino acids: CASSPTGDYGYTF. CDR3 DNA sequence: TGTGCCAGTAGTCCGACAGGGGATTATGGCTACACCTTC.

V is TRBV2 and J is TRBJ1-3, with D uncertain. The CDR3 extends over 15 amino acids. Deletions cut 4 bases from V and 2 bases from J, with 12 bases between. The germline V gene encodes CDR1 SNHLY and CDR2 FYNNEI. The chain's CDR3 is CASSVSSWAGNTIYF. CDR3 DNA: TGTGCCAGCAGTGTATCTAGTTGGGCTGGAAACACCATATATTTT.

This chain uses TRBV9 with TRBJ1-1; 7 nucleotides align to TRBD1. Germline lookup yields CDR1 SGDLS and CDR2 YYNGEE. The CDR3 is 14 amino acids. The ends lost 0 bases at V and 5 bases at J; junction bases unmatched: 4. CDR3 protein: CASSVVRGATEAFF. As DNA, the CDR3 is TGTGCCAGCAGCGTAGTCAGGGGGGCGACTGAAGCTTTCTTT. The full variable domain, completed using reference TRBV9 and TRBJ1-1, is DSGVTQTPKHLITATGQRVTLRCSPRSGDLSVYWYQQSLDQGLQFLIQYYNGEERAKGNILERFSAQQFPDLHSELNLSSLELGDSALYFCASSVVRGATEAFFGQGTRLTVV.

Turning to this clone: The sample has other DNA sequences that encode this CDR3 too. The chain combines TRBV6-1 with TRBJ2-7; TRBD2 might be the D (5 bases). Trimming pared 0 bases from V and 4 bases from J, leaving 10 bases between. Germline V lookup: CDR1 MNHNS, CDR2 SASEGT. CDR3 length equals 14 residues. The CDR3 nucleotides are TGTGCCAGCAGTGAAGCGCTTCGGGATTACGAGCAGTACTTC. Protein: CASSEALRDYEQYF.

The chain employs TRBV19 and TRBJ1-1; tentative D call: TRBD1 (6 bases). CDR3 length equals 15 residues. Deletions cut 5 bases from V and 7 bases from J, with 20 bases between. Germline lookup yields CDR1 LNHDA and CDR2 SQIVND (reference sequence). CDR3 region: CASSGIYRDLGEAFF. The CDR3 region has the DNA TGTGCCAGTAGTGGGATCTACAGGGACCTAGGTGAAGCTTTCTTT.

The chain uses TRBV5-4 and TRBJ1-1, with TRBD1 matching 7 bases. The length of the CDR3 is 15 residues. J lost 2 bases, V lost 4 bases, and 8 bases had no gene match. Germline CDR1 reads SGHNT; CDR2 reads YYREEE (reference sequence). Here the CDR3 reads CASSAGTDSNTEAFF. The CDR3 DNA reads TGTGCCAGCAGCGCCGGGACAGATTCAAACACTGAAGCTTTCTTT. The entire variable domain, with the rest obtained from reference TRBV5-4 and TRBJ1-1, is as follows: ETGVTQSPTHLIKTRGQQVTLRCSSQSGHNTVSWYQQALGQGPQFIFQYYREEENGRGNFPPRFSGLQFPNYSSELNVNALELDDSALYLCASSAGTDSNTEAFFGQGTRLTVV.